This entry is about one T cell receptor beta chain. Which antigen it targets is not known. No base quality values were provided; no much bigger clone lies one nucleotide off. This record belongs to a study of T cell responses to AZD1222 COVID-19 vaccine (dated by TCRdb to the early 2020s). About the study as a whole: TCR sequencing was performed for roughly 250 trial participants, of whom about 200 were given two doses of AZD1222 and some 25 were given two doses of MenACWY control vaccine. Enrollment into the trials was organized by age into subgroups of 18-55, 56-69 and 70-plus years, and those subgroups contained about 160, 30 and 59 TCR-sequenced participants, respectively.

Paper-wide results and their limitations: Participants were mostly white British, with more females than males. The authors suggested clonal diversity may have been underestimated. Conclusions about previously exposed vaccinees were limited because only six AZD1222 recipients were SARS-CoV-2 seropositive at baseline. Spike-specific TCR breadth and depth rose significantly after two AZD1222 doses compared with day 0 and with MenACWY recipients. Because no day 14 peak-response samples were available, repertoires were characterized only after the peak T cell response. In the small 56-69-year group, the increase in depth fell short of significance, most likely because of low power. The vaccine-associated CD4 TCRs covered the entire spike protein, and the dominant responses fell in regions 160-218 and 743-854. Nearly half of unique spike-specific TCRs reportedly recognized epitopes outside regions mutated in the B.1.351 and B.1.1.7 variants.

V is pruned by 6 bases and J by 4 bases, leaving 12 bases of the junction without a gene match. According to the germline V gene (reference sequence), CDR1 reads LGHDT and CDR2 reads YNNKEL. Spanning cysteine to phenylalanine, the CDR3 consists of 15 amino acids. Kept here is only the CDR3 DNA, which spans 45 bases and is read in frame from base 1. Sample time point, as interpreted from the label and publication: about 28 days (+/-7) after the second vaccine dose. AZD1222 recipients whose second dose came at about 4 weeks and those whose second dose came at about 12 weeks were combined into one group, since spike-specific TCR depth and breadth did not differ between the two schedules. The vaccinee samples were drawn from two UK trials, COV001 and COV002, one of which was a single-blind randomized controlled phase 2/3 trial testing AZD1222 (ChAdOx1 nCoV-19) in healthy adults. Trial participant PBMC samples were collected at day 0 and day 28 after the second dose for TCRbeta chain sequencing.

The CDR3 regions of human TCRbeta chains were analyzed by immunosequencing. On the study's bioinformatics: TCRs in the repertoires were compared against a reference library of SARS-CoV-2-specific TCRs that had been generated with the MIRA antigen-specificity platform. Breadth meant the fraction of unique TCRs that were SARS-CoV-2-associated, whereas depth meant the fraction of total T cells that were SARS-CoV-2-associated. Using the MIRA data, every spike-specific TCR was mapped to the spike region that the TCR reacted to and assigned to either a CD4 or a CD8 class. Log10-transformed breadth and depth values were compared by one-way ANOVA with Sidak's multiple comparisons tests. Imported from immuneACCESS, the table was reduced by TCRdb to in-frame sequences with V and J called. These copies leave out some clones; in studies compared against another copy, an unresolved V gene accounts for under half, and the cause of the remainder is not known. Clonal size and the V and J genes are those of that table, whereas D and trimming came from the DNA. The sample records over 110,000 clones, 90% of which are singletons. Under 2% of the sample lies in the top ten.

This specimen was peripheral blood, taken 28 days after the second AZD1222 dose. The TCR originated in an adult who received the AZD1222 COVID-19 vaccine. In this chain, TRBV3-1 (or the pseudogene TRBV3-2) is recombined with TRBJ2-7; 7 bases in between match TRBD2. The DNA sequence is TGTGCCAGCAGTAATCTAGCGGTTCCTGCGTACGAGCAGTACTTC. The translation is CASSNLAVPAYEQYF.